Each of the 10 T cell receptor beta chains below was sequenced from the same sample in a study of blood T cells in healthy people across ages. Then a second PCR, running roughly 7 to 11 cycles, was carried out with a sample-barcoded 5' primer and a J-beta primer mix. TCRdb passed the 5' RACE reads through MiXCR, listing each CDR3 protein once. The sample holds roughly 2 million distinct CDR3 sequences; roughly 49% are singletons and the top ten take about 2.1%. Sequencing used blood. The receptors come from a middle-aged woman in good health.

This chain joins TRBV7-9 and TRBJ2-6; perhaps TRBD1 as D (6 bases). The germline gives CDR1 SEHNR, CDR2 FQNEAQ (reference sequence). V lost 8 bases and J 2 bases, leaving 13 bases between the germline ends. This CDR3 contains 15 residues. CDR3 residues: CASRHYRAGANVLTF. The CDR3 nucleotides are TGTGCCAGCCGACACTACAGGGCTGGGGCCAACGTCCTGACTTTC.

As to this clonotype: A single base separates this from a much larger clone, so it may be a read error. V usage is TRBV6-6 and J usage is TRBJ2-7; possible D gene TRBD1, 6 bases. The DNA end is more similar to TRBJ2-5, so the J call may be wrong. This CDR3 spans 13 amino acids. Germline assignment: CDR1 MNHNY and CDR2 SVGAGI (reference sequence). CDR3 sequence (DNA): TGTGCCAGCAGTTGGAGGACAGAAGAGACCCAGTACTTC. This translates into CASSWRTEETQYF.

The chain combines TRBV15 with TRBJ1-5; D not certain. V dropped 4 bases and J dropped 7 bases, with 17 bases sitting between them. CDR1 and CDR2 (germline): LNHNV, YYDKDF (reference sequence). The CDR3 sequence is 15 residues long. CDR3 loop: CATSKDWGREQPQHF. CDR3 nucleotides: TGTGCCACCAGCAAGGACTGGGGAAGGGAGCAGCCCCAGCATTTT.

The V and J genes are TRBV6-5 and TRBJ1-2; D remains unclear. The ends were cut back, 5 bases at V and 3 bases at J, with 13 bases in the middle. The CDR3 is made up of 14 amino acids. CDR1 is MNHEY and CDR2 is SVGAGI in the germline V gene. CDR3 amino acids: CASSPVGKDYGYTF. The CDR3 nucleotides read TGTGCCAGCAGTCCTGTGGGGAAGGACTATGGCTACACCTTC.

The chain combines TRBV20-1 with TRBJ2-1; D may match TRBD1 or TRBD2 (5 bases each). Germline V lookup: CDR1 DFQATT, CDR2 SNEGSKA (reference sequence). With 2 bases removed from V and 7 bases from J, the gap between germline ends came to 15 bases. The CDR3 is 14 residues long. CDR3 nucleotide sequence: TGCAGTGCTAGAACCTGGGACGGGAATAATGAGCAGTTCTTC. This sequence encodes CSARTWDGNNEQFF.

This clonotype occurred a few times. This chain links TRBV7-9 with TRBJ2-7, with 9 bases that match TRBD2. V trimming: 4 bases; J trimming: 3 bases; junction bases outside the gene matches: 7. This CDR3 contains 15 residues. Germline loops: CDR1 SEHNR, CDR2 FQNEAQ (reference sequence). The CDR3 is CASSYAGGSYYEQYF. CDR3 coding DNA: TGTGCCAGCAGCTACGCGGGGGGGAGTTACTACGAGCAGTACTTC.

This clonotype showed up just a few times. The chain has TRBV2 and TRBJ2-7, with a weak D call TRBD2 (5 bases). Trimming removed 4 bases from V and 2 bases from J, with 9 bases in between. The CDR3 is 13 residues long. Germline CDR1 reads SNHLY; CDR2 reads FYNNEI. The CDR3 coding sequence is TGTGCCAGCAGTGGAGGGTACACCTACGAGCAGTACTTC. Encoded protein: CASSGGYTYEQYF.

The J gene is TRBJ1-2, the V gene TRBV6-1; D might be TRBD1 (5 bases). Between the trimmed V and J ends, which lost 6 bases and 3 bases, there was a span of 17 bases. Per the germline V gene, CDR1 is MNHNS and CDR2 is SASEGT. The CDR3 loop spans 15 amino acids. The CDR3 DNA is TGTGCCAGCAGCCCCGGGGCAGGGTTCGACTATGGCTACACCTTC. Its translation is CASSPGAGFDYGYTF.

The chain couples TRBV7-9 to TRBJ1-6, with 11 bases lining up with TRBD1. CDR1 and CDR2 (germline): SEHNR, FQNEAQ (reference sequence). Losses at the gene ends were 2 bases for V and 10 bases for J; bases not matched to a gene: 13. The CDR3 totals 18 residues. CDR3 DNA: TGTGCCAGCAGCTTAAGGACAGGGGGCGCGAGGACGGAATCACCCCTCCACTTT. Its protein product is CASSLRTGGARTESPLHF.

The rearrangement uses TRBV7-9 and TRBJ1-2; no clear D. Germline values: CDR1 SEHNR, CDR2 FQNEAQ (reference sequence). The V and J ends lost 8 bases and 8 bases respectively, with 18 bases between them. The CDR3 has 13 amino acids. In DNA form, the CDR3 reads TGTGCCAGCCAGAACCGTCACAGCCGAGGCTACACCTTC. Amino acids: CASQNRHSRGYTF.